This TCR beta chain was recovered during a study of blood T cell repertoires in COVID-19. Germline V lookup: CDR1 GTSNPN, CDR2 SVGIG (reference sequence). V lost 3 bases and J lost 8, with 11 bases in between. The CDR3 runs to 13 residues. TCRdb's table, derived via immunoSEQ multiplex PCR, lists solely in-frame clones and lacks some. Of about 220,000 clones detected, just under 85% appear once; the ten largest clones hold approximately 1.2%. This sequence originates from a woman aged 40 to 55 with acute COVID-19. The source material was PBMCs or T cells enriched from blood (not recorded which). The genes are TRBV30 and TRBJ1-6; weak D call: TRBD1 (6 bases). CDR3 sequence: CAWSLRTDSPLHF. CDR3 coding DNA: TGTGCCTGGAGCCTAAGGACAGATTCACCCCTCCACTTT. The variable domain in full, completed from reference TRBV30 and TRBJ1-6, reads SQTIHQWPATLVQPVGSPLSLECTVEGTSNPNLYWYRQAAGRGLQLLFYSVGIGQISSEVPQNLSASRPQDRQFILSSKKLLLSDSGFYLCAWSLRTDSPLHFGNGTRLTVT.